This T cell receptor beta chain originates from a study of cytomegalovirus exposure and HLA in healthy donors. Study-wide results and caveats: Cytomegalovirus association was assigned to 170 or so TCR beta chains. A later analysis found that most CMV-associated TCR beta chains appeared HLA-restricted.

It was with 60 Vbeta and 13 Jbeta primers that the PCR ran. Sequencing used immunoSEQ multiplex PCR; TCRdb keeps in-frame clones, though not all of them. The top ten clones hold about 0.22% of a sample with approximately 250,000 clones, roughly 84% of them seen once. Details on this clone: What it binds is unknown.

CDR1 and CDR2 from the germline V gene are GTSNPN and SVGIG (reference sequence). The CDR3 has 13 residues. J gave up 2 bases and V 8 bases, and 9 bases lay outside the gene matches. This clonotype was obtained from a girl aged 2 to 9 in good health and CMV-seronegative. V usage is TRBV30 and J usage is TRBJ2-7; 7 bases map to TRBD1. The sequencing sample was made of PBMCs. The CDR3 region is CAREGTDAYEQYF. In nucleotides, the CDR3 is TGTGCCCGCGAGGGGACAGACGCCTACGAGCAGTACTTC.